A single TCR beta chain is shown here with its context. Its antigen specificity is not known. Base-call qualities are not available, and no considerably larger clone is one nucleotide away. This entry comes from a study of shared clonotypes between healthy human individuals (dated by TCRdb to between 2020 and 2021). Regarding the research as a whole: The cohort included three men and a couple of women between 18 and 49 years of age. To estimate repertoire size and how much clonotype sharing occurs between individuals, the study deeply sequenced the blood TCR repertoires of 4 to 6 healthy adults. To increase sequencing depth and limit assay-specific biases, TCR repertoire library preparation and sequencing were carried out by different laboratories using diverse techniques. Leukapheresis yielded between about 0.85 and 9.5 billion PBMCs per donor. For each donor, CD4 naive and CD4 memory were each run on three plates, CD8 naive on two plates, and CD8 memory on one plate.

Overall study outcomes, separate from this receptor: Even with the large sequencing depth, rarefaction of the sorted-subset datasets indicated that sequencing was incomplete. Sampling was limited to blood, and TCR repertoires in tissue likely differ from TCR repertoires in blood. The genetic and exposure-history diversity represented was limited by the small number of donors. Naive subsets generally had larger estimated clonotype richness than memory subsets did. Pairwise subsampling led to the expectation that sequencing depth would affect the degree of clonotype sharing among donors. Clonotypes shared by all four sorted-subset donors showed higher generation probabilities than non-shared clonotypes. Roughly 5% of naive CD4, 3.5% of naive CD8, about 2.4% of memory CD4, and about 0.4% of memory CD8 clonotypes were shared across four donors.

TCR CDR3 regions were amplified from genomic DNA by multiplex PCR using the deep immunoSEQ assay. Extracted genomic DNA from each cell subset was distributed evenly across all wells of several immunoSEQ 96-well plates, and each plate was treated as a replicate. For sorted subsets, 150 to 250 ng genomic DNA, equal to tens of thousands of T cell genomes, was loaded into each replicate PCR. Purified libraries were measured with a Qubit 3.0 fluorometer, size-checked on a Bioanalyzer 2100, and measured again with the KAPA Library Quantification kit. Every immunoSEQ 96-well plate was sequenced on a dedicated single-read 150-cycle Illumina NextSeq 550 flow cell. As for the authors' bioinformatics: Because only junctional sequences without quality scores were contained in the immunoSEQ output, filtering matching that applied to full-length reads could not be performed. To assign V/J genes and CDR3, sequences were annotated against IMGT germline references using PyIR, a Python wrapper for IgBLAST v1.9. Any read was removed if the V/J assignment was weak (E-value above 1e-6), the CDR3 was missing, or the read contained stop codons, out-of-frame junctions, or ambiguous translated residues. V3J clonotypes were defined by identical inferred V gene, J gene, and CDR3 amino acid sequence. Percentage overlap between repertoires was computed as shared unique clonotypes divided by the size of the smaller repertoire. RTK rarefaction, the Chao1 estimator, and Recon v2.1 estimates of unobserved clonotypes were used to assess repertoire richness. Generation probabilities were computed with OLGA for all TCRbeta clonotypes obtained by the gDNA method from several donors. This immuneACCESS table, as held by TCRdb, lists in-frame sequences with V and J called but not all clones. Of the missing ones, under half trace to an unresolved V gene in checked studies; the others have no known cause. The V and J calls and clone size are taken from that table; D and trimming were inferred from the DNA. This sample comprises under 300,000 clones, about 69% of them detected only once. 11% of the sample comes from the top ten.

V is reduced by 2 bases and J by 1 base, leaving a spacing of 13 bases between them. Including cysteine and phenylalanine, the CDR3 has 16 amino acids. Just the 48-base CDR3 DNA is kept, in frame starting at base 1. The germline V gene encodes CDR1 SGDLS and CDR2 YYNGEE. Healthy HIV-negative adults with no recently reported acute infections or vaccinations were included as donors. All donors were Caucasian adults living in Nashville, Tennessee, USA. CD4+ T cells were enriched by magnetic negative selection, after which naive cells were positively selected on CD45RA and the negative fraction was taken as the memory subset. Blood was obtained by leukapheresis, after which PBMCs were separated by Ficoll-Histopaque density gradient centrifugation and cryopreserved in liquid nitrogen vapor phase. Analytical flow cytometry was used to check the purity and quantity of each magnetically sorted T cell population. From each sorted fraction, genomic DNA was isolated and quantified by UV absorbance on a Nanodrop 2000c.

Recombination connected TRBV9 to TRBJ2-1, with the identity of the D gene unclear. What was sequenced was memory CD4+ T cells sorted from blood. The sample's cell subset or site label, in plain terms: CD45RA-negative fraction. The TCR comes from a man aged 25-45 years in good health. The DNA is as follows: TGTGCCAGCAGCGTTGAAGGGTCCCTATCCTACAATGAGCAGTTCTTC. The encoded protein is CASSVEGSLSYNEQFF.